This T cell receptor beta chain came from a study of shared clonotypes between healthy human individuals. Looking at the study overall: The study enrolled a couple of women and three men aged 18 to 49.

Overall study results and limits: The represented genetic and exposure-history diversity was limited by the small number of donors.

Healthy and HIV-negative, the adult donors had no recent acute infections or vaccinations. CD4+ cell separation produced CD45RA+ naive and CD45RA-negative memory subsets. Some clones are missing from TCRdb's copy, which holds only in-frame ones; the method was immunoSEQ multiplex PCR. Among approximately 740,000 clones listed, about 74% were seen once. The germline V gene encodes CDR1 SNHLY and CDR2 FYNNEI. The V gene end was trimmed by 6 bases and the J gene end by 0 bases; junction bases not matched to a gene: 5. The CDR3 is 15 residues long. Note on this clone: The antigen is undetermined.

The source material was memory CD4+ T cells sorted from blood. Subset meaning: CD45RA-negative fraction. The receptor comes from a woman between 25 and 40 years old in good health. The chain links TRBV2 to TRBJ1-3; 7 nucleotides line up with TRBD1. CDR3 bases: TGTGCCAGCAGGGGACAGATTCACTCTGGAAACACCATATATTTT. Amino acids: CASRGQIHSGNTIYF.